This TCR beta chain is drawn from a study of blood T cell repertoires in COVID-19. Study-wide context: T cells, B-cell-depleted T cells, or PBMCs provided the cDNA or gDNA that served as material.

Original analysis: Using reference gene primer amplification, nucleated cell counts were estimated. Profiling relied on immunoSEQ multiplex PCR, and the TCRdb table lists in-frame clones only, not all of them. The D gene and trimming were derived from the DNA, and the V and J assignments and clone size from that table. Of over 85,000 clones detected, roughly 88% appear once; the ten largest clones hold 3% to 3.5%. The CDR3 totals 15 residues. CDR1 is MGHDK and CDR2 is SYGVNS in the germline V gene. The V end lost 3 bases, the J end lost 1 base, and 12 bases lay between the germline ends. The specimen sequenced was peripheral blood. The gene calls are TRBV25-1 and TRBJ1-1; D might be TRBD1 (5 bases). This receptor was taken from a woman of 80 years or more with COVID-19, enrolled during active disease. The CDR3 sequence is CASSDQGRANTEAFF. CDR3 in DNA: TGTGCCAGCAGTGACCAGGGCAGGGCGAACACTGAAGCTTTCTTT.